The clone carrying this T cell receptor (beta chain) was found many times. Its cognate antigen is unknown. Unique molecular identifiers were added to individual cDNA molecules. TCRdb reanalysed the 5' RACE reads using MiXCR and keeps one entry per CDR3 protein. The sample shows some 40,000 distinct CDR3 sequences, around 6% of them seen only once. The data originate from a study of early T cells in non-severe SARS-CoV-2 infection. The wider study: RNA in bulk from unsorted whole blood was sequenced, and chains were unpaired.

Study results and caveats: VDJdb matching favored anti-spike CD8 responses, missing private and CD4 specificities.

This clonotype was sampled from an adult who was a healthcare worker with PCR-confirmed SARS-CoV-2 infection or an uninfected control (not recorded which). Sequenced here: whole blood, sampled at baseline.

The CDR3 bases are TGTGCCAGCAGTGAATTAGCCCGCCGATCAGATACGCAGTATTTT. Encoded protein: CASSELARRSDTQYF. V usage is TRBV2 and J usage is TRBJ2-3; no firm D call. V dropped 2 bases and J dropped 4 bases, with 13 bases sitting between them. Per germline, CDR1 SNHLY and CDR2 FYNNEI. This CDR3 region has 15 residues.